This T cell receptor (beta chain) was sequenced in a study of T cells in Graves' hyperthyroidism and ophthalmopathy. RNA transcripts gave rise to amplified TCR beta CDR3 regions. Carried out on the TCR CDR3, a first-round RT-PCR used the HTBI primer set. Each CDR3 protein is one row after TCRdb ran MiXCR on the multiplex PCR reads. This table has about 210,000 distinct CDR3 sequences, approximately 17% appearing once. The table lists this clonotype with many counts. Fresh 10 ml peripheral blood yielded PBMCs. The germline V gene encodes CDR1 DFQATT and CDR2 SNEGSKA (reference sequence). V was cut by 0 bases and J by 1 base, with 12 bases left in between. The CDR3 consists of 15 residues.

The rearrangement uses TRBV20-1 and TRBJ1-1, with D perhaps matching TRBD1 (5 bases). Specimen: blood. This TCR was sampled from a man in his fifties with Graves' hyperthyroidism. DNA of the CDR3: TGCAGTGCTAGAGAGGGTGCAGGGCCGAACACTGAAGCTTTCTTT. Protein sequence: CSAREGAGPNTEAFF.